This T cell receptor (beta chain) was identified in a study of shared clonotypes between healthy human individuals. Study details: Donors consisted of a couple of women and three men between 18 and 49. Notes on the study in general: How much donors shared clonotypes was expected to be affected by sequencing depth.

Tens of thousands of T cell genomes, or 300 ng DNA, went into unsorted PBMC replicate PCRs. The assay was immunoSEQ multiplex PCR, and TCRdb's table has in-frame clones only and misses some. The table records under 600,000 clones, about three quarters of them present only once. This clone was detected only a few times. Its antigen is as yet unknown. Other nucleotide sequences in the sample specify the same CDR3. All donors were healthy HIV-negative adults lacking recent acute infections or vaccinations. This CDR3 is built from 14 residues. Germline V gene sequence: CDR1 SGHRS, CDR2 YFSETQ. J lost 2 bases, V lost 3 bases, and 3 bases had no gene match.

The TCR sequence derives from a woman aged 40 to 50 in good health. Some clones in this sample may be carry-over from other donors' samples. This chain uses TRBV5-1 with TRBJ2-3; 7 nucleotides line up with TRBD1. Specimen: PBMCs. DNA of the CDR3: TGCGCCAGCAGCTGGGGGACAGCCACAGATACGCAGTATTTT. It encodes CASSWGTATDTQYF.